The 21 T cell receptor beta chains below were found in one sample sequenced in a study of T cells after posttransplantation cyclophosphamide (dated by TCRdb to 2016 to 2018). The time point label, as the study defines it: posttransplant day relative to BM transplant. This specimen's treatment or condition label, per the study, means: high-dose cyclophosphamide on days +3 and +4 as single-agent GVHD prophylaxis. PTCy patients received busulfan and fludarabine conditioning, a related or unrelated marrow graft, and cyclophosphamide on days +3 and +4. Receptor amplification or capture employed the immunoSEQ multiplex PCR assay. The immuneACCESS repertoire file appears here via TCRdb, limited to in-frame rearrangements. These files lack a portion of the clones; in checked studies, under half of the deficit traces to unresolved V genes, and the cause of the others is not known. For this sample, 6,000 to 9,500 clones appear and none is a singleton. The ten largest make up approximately 6% of the sample.

The sequenced sample was PBMCs, obtained after allogeneic stem cell transplant with posttransplant cyclophosphamide. The receptors originated from a male patient in his late teens or twenties who received an allogeneic stem cell transplant from an unrelated donor, was CMV-positive, and had acute and chronic GVHD. Following transplantation, part of the T cell population may be supplied by the graft donor rather than the patient.

This clone has at least ten counts. The V call is TRBV30, the J call TRBJ1-1; D is uncertain. CDR1 GTSNPN and CDR2 SVGIG come from the germline V gene (reference sequence). This CDR3 region has 13 residues. V was cut by 2 bases and J by 4 bases, with 11 bases left in between. CDR3 protein: CAWSSVSFTEAFF. CDR3 in DNA: TGTGCCTGGAGTAGTGTCAGTTTCACTGAAGCTTTCTTT.

This clone was seen many times. The chain employs TRBV2 and TRBJ1-2; 9 bases are a match to TRBD1. Per germline, CDR1 SNHLY and CDR2 FYNNEI. The CDR3 loop spans 12 amino acids. The CDR3: CGGGTGLYGYTF. The CDR3 DNA is TGTGGTGGAGGGACAGGGCTATATGGCTACACCTTC.

Ten or more counts support this clone. This chain links TRBV5-6 with TRBJ1-1; possible D gene TRBD1, 5 bases. The CDR3 extends over 12 amino acids. Germline V gene lookup returns CDR1 SGHDT and CDR2 YYEEEE. V dropped 4 bases and J dropped 8 bases, with 12 bases sitting between them. CDR3 in amino acids: CASSGAFGEAFF. The CDR3 DNA reads as TGTGCCAGCAGCGGGGCATTCGGGGAAGCTTTCTTT.

Ten or more counts support this clone. The rearrangement uses TRBV7-9 and TRBJ1-1; D ambiguous. Germline V CDR1 and CDR2: SEHNR, FQNEAQ (reference sequence). This CDR3 has 14 amino acids. Trimming cost V 0 bases and J 3 bases, with 8 bases left between them. This CDR3 is CASSLAAADTEAFF. Here the CDR3 DNA reads TGTGCCAGCAGCTTAGCGGCGGCAGACACTGAAGCTTTCTTT.

This clone was seen ten or more times. CDR3 coding DNA: TGTGCCAGCAGCTTGGGGCAGGGCGCTGGCTACACCTTC. As protein: CASSLGQGAGYTF. The rearrangement joins TRBV5-6 to TRBJ1-2, with D possibly TRBD1 on 5 matching bases. V dropped 0 bases and J dropped 7 bases, with 10 bases sitting between them. CDR1 and CDR2 from the germline V gene are SGHDT and YYEEEE. The CDR3 consists of 13 residues.

This clone occurred many times. The chain employs TRBV4-1 and TRBJ1-2; TRBD1 aligns across 8 bases. From germline, CDR1 is MGHRA and CDR2 YSYEKL. There are 17 residues in the CDR3. Trimming cost V 0 bases and J 8 bases; bases outside gene matches: 14. CDR3 region: CASSQEVKDRGAWGYTF. The CDR3, as DNA: TGCGCCAGCAGCCAAGAGGTAAAAGACAGGGGCGCCTGGGGCTACACCTTC.

This clone was found many times. The rearrangement uses TRBV11-2 and TRBJ2-2; 7 bases map to TRBD1. Trimming at V came to 4 bases and at J to 4 bases, leaving 3 bases not matched to a gene. The length of the CDR3 is 14 residues. Germline V gene lookup returns CDR1 SGHAT and CDR2 FQNNGV. The CDR3: CASSYTGATGELFF. In DNA, the CDR3 is TGTGCCAGCAGCTATACAGGGGCCACCGGGGAGCTGTTTTTT.

At least ten counts were recorded for this clone. This rearrangement joins TRBV15 to TRBJ1-1; TRBD1 agrees at 7 bases. Germline V gives CDR1 LNHNV, CDR2 YYDKDF (reference sequence). J lost 3 bases, V lost 1 base, and 8 bases had no gene match. This CDR3 has 16 residues. For the CDR3, the DNA is TGTGCCACCAGCAGAGGGGACAGACAAATGGACACTGAAGCTTTCTTT. It yields the protein CATSRGDRQMDTEAFF. The variable domain in full, completed from reference TRBV15 and TRBJ1-1, reads DAMVIQNPRYQVTQFGKPVTLSCSQTLNHNVMYWYQQKSSQAPKLLFHYYDKDFNNEADTPDNFQSRRPNTSFCFLDIRSPGLGDTAMYLCATSRGDRQMDTEAFFGQGTRLTVV.

This clone was seen repeatedly, ten times or more. The chain couples TRBV7-2 to TRBJ2-2; 9 bases are shared with TRBD2. Germline V lookup: CDR1 SGHTA, CDR2 FQGNSA. The ends lost 5 bases at V and 4 bases at J; junction bases unmatched: 8. There are 16 residues in the CDR3. CDR3 coding DNA: TGTGCCAGCAGCGTAGACTGGCGGGGGGGCACCGGGGAGCTGTTTTTT. This gives the protein CASSVDWRGGTGELFF.

In this sample, this clone turned up many times. One end of the junction is discordant with germline, which a read error may explain. The V gene is TRBV6-5, the J gene TRBJ2-6; 7 positions agree with TRBD2. The germline gives CDR1 MNHEY, CDR2 SVGAGI. The CDR3 has 14 residues. This CDR3 is CASRSPRGVNVLTF. Written as DNA, the CDR3 is TGTGCCAGCAGGTCTCCCCGGGGGGTCAACGTCCTGACTTTC.

This clone showed up many times. V gene TRBV7-2 combines with J gene TRBJ2-3; TRBD2 agrees at 8 bases. Germline CDR1 and CDR2: SGHTA and FQGNSA. The CDR3 consists of 17 residues. The V gene end was trimmed by 4 bases and the J gene end by 1 base; junction bases not matched to a gene: 10. For the CDR3, the DNA is TGTGCCAGCAGCTCAGACGTCCTAGCGGGTGGCACAGATACGCAGTATTTT. This sequence encodes CASSSDVLAGGTDTQYF.

Many counts were recorded for this clone. The CDR3 region has the DNA TGCGCCAGCAGCTTTAGCGGGGGGGAGCAGTACTTC. This codes for CASSFSGGEQYF. The rearrangement links TRBV5-1 to TRBJ2-7, with 10 bases aligning to TRBD2. Germline loops: CDR1 SGHRS, CDR2 YFSETQ. CDR3 length equals 12 residues. Trimming removed 2 bases from V and 7 bases from J; junction bases left unmatched: 0.

This clone is deemed medium-sized. This chain joins TRBV7-2 and TRBJ2-7; unclear D gene. There are 14 residues in the CDR3. CDR1 SGHTA and CDR2 FQGNSA come from the germline V gene. The V end lost 0 bases, the J end lost 0 bases, and 6 bases lay between the germline ends. The CDR3 region is CASSLASDSYEQYF. CDR3 nucleotides: TGTGCCAGCAGCTTAGCGTCAGACTCCTACGAGCAGTACTTC.

The sample holds many counts of this clone. This chain connects TRBV11-3 to TRBJ2-7; 7 bases match TRBD1. V shed 5 bases, J shed 4 bases, and the junction held 8 bases outside the gene matches. The CDR3 sequence is 14 residues long. Per germline, CDR1 SGHNT and CDR2 YENEEA. The CDR3 bases are TGTGCCAGCAGCCCACGGGACAGAGGATACGAGCAGTACGTC. Translating it yields CASSPRDRGYEQYV.

As concerns this clone: The sample carries other DNA sequences with the same CDR3. The V gene is TRBV4-1, the J gene TRBJ2-5; 7 nucleotides align to TRBD1. The CDR3 is 18 residues long. Germline V gives CDR1 MGHRA, CDR2 YSYEKL. V lost 4 bases, J lost 1 base, and 15 bases stayed unmatched. The CDR3 sequence: CASSRRQGGTGFQETQYF. DNA for the CDR3: TGCGCCAGCAGCCGGCGACAGGGTGGGACGGGGTTCCAAGAGACCCAGTACTTC.

This clone was observed at least ten times. V gene TRBV29-1 combines with J gene TRBJ2-1, with a possible D match to TRBD1 (6 bases). V dropped 4 bases and J dropped 7 bases, with 14 bases sitting between them. The CDR3 spans 13 residues. CDR1 is SQVTM and CDR2 is ANQGSEA in the germline V gene. CDR3 sequence (DNA): TGCAGCGTTGCAATGCAGGGGTTGAATGAGCAGTTCTTC. Translated: CSVAMQGLNEQFF.

This clone was observed at least ten times. The gene calls are TRBV6-6 and TRBJ2-1; 7 bases align to TRBD2. V lost 6 bases, J lost 2 bases, and 7 bases stayed unmatched. In germline, CDR1 is MNHNY, CDR2 SVGAGI (reference sequence). This CDR3 comprises 15 residues. For the CDR3, the DNA is TGTGCCAGCAGGACTGGGAGGGTGGCCTACAATGAGCAGTTCTTC. It codes for CASRTGRVAYNEQFF.

This clone was detected ten times or more. This sequence joins TRBV7-2 and TRBJ2-1, with a possible D match to TRBD2 (5 bases). Deletions cut 2 bases from V and 3 bases from J, with 5 bases between. The CDR3 contains 13 residues. Germline CDR1 reads SGHTA; CDR2 reads FQGNSA. The chain's CDR3 is CASSLTSYNEQFF. CDR3 in DNA: TGTGCCAGCAGCTTAACTAGCTACAATGAGCAGTTCTTC.

This clone was picked up many times. The J gene is TRBJ1-5, the V gene TRBV7-9, with no clear D. This CDR3 has 13 residues. V gave up 4 bases and J gave up 6 bases, with 10 bases separating them. Germline V gene data show CDR1 as SEHNR and CDR2 as FQNEAQ (reference sequence). CDR3 in DNA: TGTGCCAGCAGCTCGGGGAATCTTCAGCCCCAGCATTTT. It codes for CASSSGNLQPQHF.

This clone was counted at least ten times. The gene calls are TRBV5-1 and TRBJ2-7; 9 bases fit TRBD1. Germline CDR1 reads SGHRS; CDR2 reads YFSETQ. The CDR3 length is 14 residues. Trimming took 0 bases from V and 2 from J; bases not matched to a gene: 0. CDR3 in amino acids: CASSLDRGPYEQYF. CDR3 DNA: TGCGCCAGCAGCTTGGACAGGGGGCCCTACGAGCAGTACTTC.

In this sample, this clone turned up many times. In DNA form, the CDR3 reads TGTGCCTGGAGTCCCGGGACAGGGAGATTGGGCTACACCTTC. This translates into CAWSPGTGRLGYTF. The V gene is TRBV30, the J gene TRBJ1-2; 9 bases are a match to TRBD1. Germline V gives CDR1 GTSNPN, CDR2 SVGIG (reference sequence). The CDR3 is 14 amino acids. The junction had 9 bases not matched to a gene; V was cut back by 2 bases and J by 8 bases. The full variable domain, its missing parts supplied by reference TRBV30 and TRBJ1-2, is SQTIHQWPATLVQPVGSPLSLECTVEGTSNPNLYWYRQAAGRGLQLLFYSVGIGQISSEVPQNLSASRPQDRQFILSSKKLLLSDSGFYLCAWSPGTGRLGYTFGSGTRLTVV.